One and the same sample provided the 10 T cell receptor beta chains below, sequenced in a study of cytomegalovirus exposure and HLA in healthy donors. Researchers ran the PCR with 60 Vbeta and 13 Jbeta primers. Repertoires were generated with immunoSEQ multiplex PCR, while TCRdb's copy carries only in-frame clones and drops some. The table records about 250,000 clones, under 80% of them present only once. Source material: PBMCs. The receptors stem from a female donor in good health and CMV-seronegative.

The chain uses TRBV19 and TRBJ1-1; 8 bases align to TRBD1. CDR3 length: 16 amino acids. V shed 6 bases and J 0 bases; nucleotides not matched to a gene: 9. CDR1 LNHDA and CDR2 SQIVND come from the germline V gene (reference sequence). CDR3 residues: CASRVNRDRMNTEAFF. Here the CDR3 DNA reads TGTGCCAGTAGAGTGAACAGGGACAGGATGAACACTGAAGCTTTCTTT.

The chain combines TRBV6-1 with TRBJ1-5; 10 bases line up with TRBD1. The junction had 0 bases not matched to a gene; V was cut back by 1 base and J by 6 bases. CDR3 length: 14 residues. The germline V gene encodes CDR1 MNHNS and CDR2 SASEGT. CDR3 coding DNA: TGTGCCAGCAGTGAAGGGGACAGGGGTCAGCCCCAGCATTTT. Encoded protein: CASSEGDRGQPQHF.

CDR3 sequence (DNA): TGTGCCAGCAGTATTATTACTAGCGGGAGGGACACCGGGGAGCTGTTTTTT. Translated: CASSIITSGRDTGELFF. The rearrangement links TRBV27 to TRBJ2-2, with TRBD2 matching over 13 bases. This CDR3 has 17 residues. Looked up from germline, CDR1 is MNHEY and CDR2 is SMNVEV (reference sequence). V trimming: 5 bases; J trimming: 3 bases; junction bases outside the gene matches: 6.

This clone was seen a handful of times. This chain connects TRBV5-4 to TRBJ2-5; D remains unclear. Germline V gene data show CDR1 as SGHNT and CDR2 as YYREEE (reference sequence). V was pared by 2 bases and J by 4 bases, with 12 bases between. The CDR3 is made up of 14 amino acids. The CDR3 loop is CASSFSIIPETQYF. The DNA for the CDR3 is TGTGCCAGCAGCTTCTCTATCATTCCAGAGACCCAGTACTTC.

The chain recombines TRBV27 with TRBJ2-1; tentative D call: TRBD2 (5 bases). V lost 4 bases and J 0 bases, leaving 13 bases between the germline ends. The CDR3 runs 16 residues. The V gene's germline CDR1 is MNHEY and CDR2 SMNVEV (reference sequence). The CDR3: CASSYWTSSSYNEQFF. The CDR3 DNA follows: TGTGCCAGCAGTTACTGGACTTCGAGCTCCTACAATGAGCAGTTCTTC.

This chain uses TRBV30 with TRBJ1-1, with D hard to call. Germline CDR1 reads GTSNPN; CDR2 reads SVGIG (reference sequence). This CDR3 is built from 13 residues. V lost 4 bases and J 3 bases, leaving 12 bases between the germline ends. The CDR3: CAWKSISYTEAFF. CDR3 DNA: TGTGCCTGGAAGAGCATTTCGTACACTGAAGCTTTCTTT.

This chain connects TRBV28 to TRBJ1-2, with TRBD1 as a possible D gene (5 bases). The V gene lost 7 bases and the J gene lost 5 bases, with 17 bases spanning the gap. The CDR3 has 14 residues. The germline V gene has CDR1 MDHEN and CDR2 SYDVKM. The CDR3 protein is CASTLGGVRYGYTF. DNA of the CDR3: TGTGCCAGCACCTTAGGAGGGGTTCGGTATGGCTACACCTTC.

The chain is built from TRBV6-5 and TRBJ1-1, with D unclear. V lost 5 bases to trimming and J lost 7 bases, with 17 bases between them. Germline CDR1 reads MNHEY; CDR2 reads SVGAGI. The CDR3 consists of 14 residues. The DNA for the CDR3 is TGTGCCAGCAGTGGCGTCACACAGCCATTTGAAGCTTTCTTT. This encodes CASSGVTQPFEAFF.

The chain is built from TRBV5-1 and TRBJ2-7; 9 bases are shared with TRBD1. The V and J ends lost 0 bases and 2 bases, in that order; junction bases with no gene match: 6. CDR3 size: 16 residues. The germline CDR1 and CDR2 sequences are SGHRS and YFSETQ. The CDR3 region has the DNA TGCGCCAGCAGCTTGGCCCTAGGACAGGGGACCTACGAGCAGTACTTC. This encodes CASSLALGQGTYEQYF.

This sequence joins TRBV30 and TRBJ1-5; no definite D call. CDR3 length: 15 amino acids. Germline-derived CDR1 and CDR2 are GTSNPN and SVGIG (reference sequence). With 0 bases removed from V and 2 bases from J, the gap between germline ends came to 11 bases. The CDR3 here is CAWSVSEWGNQPQHF. In nucleotides, the CDR3 is TGTGCCTGGAGTGTAAGCGAATGGGGCAATCAGCCCCAGCATTTT.